This T cell receptor beta chain was retrieved from a study of blood T cell repertoires in COVID-19. The overall study: Spain, Italy and the United States supplied samples that represented acute and convalescent COVID-19.

Generated by immunoSEQ multiplex PCR, the TCRdb table keeps only in-frame clones and is missing some. The data show 130,000 to 150,000 clones, with approximately 81% seen just once and around 5.5% held by the top ten. There are 16 residues in the CDR3. J was trimmed by 3 bases and V by 2 bases; bases with no gene match: 8. Germline CDR1 and CDR2: SGHAT and FQNNGV. This rearrangement joins TRBV11-2 to TRBJ2-3; TRBD2 agrees at 7 bases. The origin of this receptor is a man aged 35 to 55 with acute COVID-19. Material: PBMCs or T cells enriched from blood (not recorded which). The CDR3 DNA follows: TGTGCCAGCAGCTTATGGGTGACTAGCACGACAGATACGCAGTATTTT. Amino acids: CASSLWVTSTTDTQYF.